This TCR beta chain derives from a study of T cell changes during pregnancy in multiple sclerosis. The repertoire was sequenced with immunoSEQ multiplex PCR; TCRdb's copy has only in-frame clones and lacks some. The repertoire holds some 40,000 clones, with roughly 93% as singletons. Germline V CDR1 and CDR2: SGHRS, YFSETQ. The CDR3 has 15 amino acids. Trimming cost V 1 base and J 5 bases, with 14 bases left between them. The chain joins TRBV5-1 to TRBJ2-3; D possibly corresponds to TRBD2 (5 bases). The TCR was taken from a female donor with multiple sclerosis, enrolled in a pregnancy study. The sequencing used CD4+ T cells from peripheral blood mononuclear cells, collected in the second trimester of pregnancy. CDR3 region: CASSLRGTTGDTQYF. Written as DNA, the CDR3 is TGCGCCAGCAGCTTGCGGGGTACCACGGGAGATACGCAGTATTTT. Combining the CDR3 with reference TRBV5-1 and TRBJ2-3 gives the whole variable domain KAGVTQTPRYLIKTRGQQVTLSCSPISGHRSVSWYQQTPGQGLQFLFEYFSETQRNKGNFPGRFSGRQFSNSRSEMNVSTLELGDSALYLCASSLRGTTGDTQYFGPGTRLTVL.